Each of the 21 T cell receptor beta chains below was sequenced from the same sample in a study of T cell changes during pregnancy in multiple sclerosis. TCRdb keeps only in-frame clones here, not all; method: immunoSEQ multiplex PCR. This table has fewer than 95,000 clones, approximately 92% appearing once. The input for sequencing was peripheral blood, taken in the first trimester of pregnancy. All receptors derive from a female donor with multiple sclerosis, enrolled in a pregnancy study.

V is TRBV5-6 and J is TRBJ2-1; D is perhaps TRBD2 (5 bases). Germline lookup yields CDR1 SGHDT and CDR2 YYEEEE. V lost 2 bases and J 0 bases, leaving 15 bases between the germline ends. CDR3 length: 17 residues. CDR3 DNA: TGTGCCAGCAGCTTAACGCTAGTCGCGGGCTCCTACAATGAGCAGTTCTTC. This gives the protein CASSLTLVAGSYNEQFF.

This chain links TRBV19 with TRBJ2-7, with 13 bases matching TRBD2. V lost 5 bases and J lost 3; bases outside the gene matches: 4. The CDR3 sequence is 15 residues long. Germline CDR1 is LNHDA and CDR2 is SQIVND (reference sequence). The CDR3 DNA follows: TGTGCCAGTAGTGCGACTAGCGGGGGGTTCTACGAGCAGTACTTC. Translated, it gives CASSATSGGFYEQYF.

This clone occurred a few times. The chain combines TRBV7-9 with TRBJ1-2; D ambiguous. V lost 0 bases, J lost 8 bases, and 10 bases lay in between. CDR1 and CDR2 from the germline V gene are SEHNR and FQNEAQ (reference sequence). The CDR3 is made up of 13 amino acids. The CDR3, as DNA: TGTGCCAGCAGCTTAGCCGGGTCTAACGGCTACACCTTC. It is translated as CASSLAGSNGYTF.

This clone has only a few counts. The rearrangement uses TRBV2 and TRBJ1-5; 9 nucleotides align to TRBD1. The CDR3 sequence is 14 residues long. The trim removed 3 bases at V and 4 bases at J, leaving 1 base unmatched. Germline V gene data show CDR1 as SNHLY and CDR2 as FYNNEI. The CDR3 region has the DNA TGTGCCAGCAGTGACGGACAGGGGAATCAGCCCCAGCATTTT. Translating it yields CASSDGQGNQPQHF.

V usage is TRBV6-1 and J usage is TRBJ1-5; 7 bases match TRBD1. The CDR3 contains 15 residues. Germline V gene lookup returns CDR1 MNHNS and CDR2 SASEGT. V lost 10 bases and J lost 1; bases outside the gene matches: 10. CDR3 nucleotides: TGTGCCACTGCGACACAGGGGATGAGCAATCAGCCCCAGCATTTT. Protein sequence: CATATQGMSNQPQHF.

The genes are TRBV19 and TRBJ2-7; TRBD1 might be the D (6 bases). Germline-derived CDR1 and CDR2 are LNHDA and SQIVND (reference sequence). The CDR3 runs 14 residues. Trimming cost V 3 bases and J 2 bases, with 11 bases left between them. CDR3 sequence: CASSMLGQTYEQYF. The CDR3 bases are TGTGCCAGTAGTATGTTAGGACAGACCTACGAGCAGTACTTC. The whole variable domain, filled in from reference TRBV19 and TRBJ2-7, reads DGGITQSPKYLFRKEGQNVTLSCEQNLNHDAMYWYRQDPGQGLRLIYYSQIVNDFQKGDIAEGYSVSREKKESFPLTVTSAQKNPTAFYLCASSMLGQTYEQYFGPGTRLTVT.

J is TRBJ2-3 and V is TRBV7-2, with D uncertain. The length of the CDR3 is 14 residues. Germline-derived CDR1 and CDR2 are SGHTA and FQGNSA. Between the trimmed V and J ends, which lost 0 bases and 5 bases, there was a span of 9 bases. CDR3 DNA sequence: TGTGCCAGCAGCTTAGCGGTGGCGGTAGATACGCAGTATTTT. Translating it yields CASSLAVAVDTQYF.

J is TRBJ2-7 and V is TRBV14; D is possibly TRBD2 (5 bases). With 1 base removed from V and 8 bases from J, the gap between germline ends came to 18 bases. This CDR3 has 15 amino acids. CDR1 and CDR2 from the germline V gene are SGHDN and FVKESK. As DNA, the CDR3 is TGTGCCAGCAGCCAAGCGGGGTTAATGGATTCGAAGCAGTACTTC. It translates to CASSQAGLMDSKQYF.

The rearrangement joins TRBV6-5 to TRBJ2-2; D perhaps matches TRBD2 (5 bases). V shed 4 bases and J shed 1 base, with 7 bases lying between them. This CDR3 has 14 amino acids. CDR1 is MNHEY, CDR2 SVGAGI, per germline. The CDR3 nucleotides read TGTGCCAGCAGTTTCGGGGAGAACACCGGGGAGCTGTTTTTT. It translates to CASSFGENTGELFF.

The CDR3 sequence is CASSRDRVNDEQYF. For the CDR3, the DNA is TGTGCCAGCAGCCGGGACAGGGTTAACGACGAGCAGTACTTC. This chain uses TRBV7-8 with TRBJ2-7; TRBD1 aligns across 9 bases. V was clipped by 5 bases and J by 5 bases; unmatched bases: 7. Germline CDR1 and CDR2: SGHVS and FQNEAQ. The CDR3 length is 14 residues.

The chain has TRBV6-1 and TRBJ2-2; the D is unclear. V was pared by 2 bases and J by 4 bases, with 14 bases between. The CDR3 contains 16 residues. Germline CDR1 MNHNS, CDR2 SASEGT. CDR3 sequence: CASSELRVAGTGELFF. The CDR3 nucleotides read TGTGCCAGCAGTGAATTAAGAGTAGCCGGCACCGGGGAGCTGTTTTTT.

This rearrangement joins TRBV7-2 to TRBJ1-5; possibly TRBD1 for D (6 bases). Trimming removed 1 base at V and 7 bases at J, with 20 bases between. This CDR3 has 17 amino acids. The germline CDR1 and CDR2 sequences are SGHTA and FQGNSA. The CDR3 sequence is CASSLVSLTGSSQPQHF. The CDR3 bases are TGTGCCAGCAGCTTAGTGAGTTTGACAGGATCCAGCCAGCCCCAGCATTTT. Complete variable domain (other parts from reference TRBV7-2 and TRBJ1-5): GAGVSQSPSNKVTEKGKDVELRCDPISGHTALYWYRQSLGQGLEFLIYFQGNSAPDKSGLPSDRFSAERTGGSVSTLTIQRTQQEDSAVYLCASSLVSLTGSSQPQHFGDGTRLSIL.

This chain links TRBV7-2 with TRBJ1-5; 7 nucleotides agree with TRBD1. Germline V gene data show CDR1 as SGHTA and CDR2 as FQGNSA. The CDR3 covers 15 residues. Germline trimming cut 1 base from V and 6 bases from J; bases unmatched to any gene: 6. As DNA, the CDR3 is TGTGCCAGCAGCTTAGGTCAAAACAGGGGTCAGCCCCAGCATTTT. Translating gives CASSLGQNRGQPQHF.

This clone was observed once. The genes are TRBV9 and TRBJ1-5; 7 positions agree with TRBD1. Per germline, CDR1 SGDLS and CDR2 YYNGEE. Losses at the gene ends were 4 bases for V and 2 bases for J; bases not matched to a gene: 6. The CDR3 contains 15 residues. The CDR3 nucleotides read TGTGCCAGCAGCCCTAGGACAGGTGGCAATCAGCCCCAGCATTTT. Translated: CASSPRTGGNQPQHF.

The CDR3 coding sequence is TGTGCCAGCAGCGTTGTCCACCAAGCACTTAACTATGGCTACACCTTC. Encoded protein: CASSVVHQALNYGYTF. The chain recombines TRBV9 with TRBJ1-2; D remains ambiguous. Trimming left V 2 bases short and J 1 base short, with 15 bases between. This CDR3 has 16 residues. Germline CDR1 SGDLS, CDR2 YYNGEE.

The CDR3 DNA reads as TGTGCCAGCAGCTTACTCCGGGGGCAAGAGACCCAGTACTTC. Protein sequence: CASSLLRGQETQYF. V is TRBV11-2 and J is TRBJ2-5, with a tentative D call TRBD2 (6 bases). The V end was cut by 2 bases, the J end by 2 bases, with 9 bases between. The germline V gene has CDR1 SGHAT and CDR2 FQNNGV. CDR3 length: 14 amino acids.

As concerns this clone: Germline and junction disagree at one end, which may indicate a read error. The rearrangement joins TRBV7-7 to TRBJ2-4, with D possibly TRBD1 on 6 matching bases. The CDR3 extends over 18 amino acids. From germline, CDR1 is SSHAT and CDR2 FNYEAQ (reference sequence). The CDR3 nucleotides read TGTGCTAGCAGCTTTGGCAGGGGATGGGGTAGGGACAAAAACATTCAGTACTTC. Amino acid sequence: CASSFGRGWGRDKNIQYF.

V gene TRBV2 combines with J gene TRBJ2-2; 8 bases line up with TRBD2. The CDR3 covers 14 residues. Germline V CDR1 and CDR2: SNHLY, FYNNEI. V dropped 6 bases and J dropped 8; count of bases not matched to a gene: 8. This CDR3 reads CASSRVAGGGELFF. The CDR3 nucleotides are TGTGCCAGCAGCCGGGTGGCGGGGGGAGGGGAGCTGTTTTTT.

This clone appeared a single time. This rearrangement joins TRBV27 to TRBJ2-1; 8 bases agree with TRBD1. With 7 bases clipped from V and 9 bases from J, the junction kept 11 bases outside the gene matches. The germline gives CDR1 MNHEY, CDR2 SMNVEV (reference sequence). CDR3 length equals 14 residues. The CDR3 nucleotides are TGTGCCAGCACTATCGGACAGGGTAGAGCTGAGCAGTTCTTC. It translates to CASTIGQGRAEQFF.

The rearrangement joins TRBV29-1 to TRBJ2-7, with TRBD2 as a possible D gene (6 bases). V was clipped by 6 bases and J by 3 bases, with 18 bases between them. The CDR3 has 14 amino acids. Germline values: CDR1 SQVTM, CDR2 ANQGSEA. The CDR3 region has the DNA TGCAGCGTCTTCTTCGGGAGTATGGGCTACGAGCAGTACTTC. Its protein product is CSVFFGSMGYEQYF.

The rearrangement joins TRBV15 to TRBJ2-2; no firm D call. V dropped 8 bases and J dropped 2 bases, with 15 bases sitting between them. The germline CDR1 and CDR2 sequences are LNHNV and YYDKDF (reference sequence). This CDR3 comprises 15 residues. CDR3 amino acids: CATLPAEANTGELFF. The CDR3 DNA follows: TGTGCCACCTTGCCCGCCGAGGCCAACACCGGGGAGCTGTTTTTT.